The clone carrying this T cell receptor (beta chain) was detected ten times or more. Its target is unknown. The data were taken from a study of early T cells in non-severe SARS-CoV-2 infection. About the research overall: Investigators sequenced bulk RNA drawn from unsorted whole blood, and chains remained unpaired. Findings of the study overall: Private and CD4 specificities were missed by VDJdb matching, skewed to anti-spike CD8.

Molecules of cDNA were individually given unique molecular identifiers that were attached to them. TCRdb reanalysed the 5' RACE reads using MiXCR and keeps one entry per CDR3 protein. The sample records roughly 83,000 distinct CDR3 sequences, 10% being singletons. V was trimmed by 0 bases and J by 6 bases, leaving 8 bases between them. CDR3 length: 13 residues. Germline V gene data show CDR1 as SGHRS and CDR2 as YFSETQ. The TCR sequence derives from an adult who was a healthcare worker with PCR-confirmed SARS-CoV-2 infection or an uninfected control (not recorded which). The chain couples TRBV5-1 to TRBJ2-3; no reliable D call. The starting material was whole blood, obtained at baseline. The DNA of the CDR3 is TGCGCCAGCAGCTTGGCCTGGGGTGATACGCAGTATTTT. Its translation: CASSLAWGDTQYF.